Listed below are T cell receptor beta chains from one sample, sequenced in a study of T cell responses to AZD1222 COVID-19 vaccine. Generated by immunoSEQ multiplex PCR, the TCRdb table keeps only in-frame clones and is missing some. The data show 110,000 or so clones, approximately 88% seen once. Sequences were derived from peripheral blood, sampled on day 0 of MenACWY control vaccination. These receptor sequences come from an adult in good health. The CDR3 runs from the conserved cysteine through the conserved F or W. D genes are given only for firm matches. Clone size is stated in some rows and not others, as once, few, many or a class when expanded.

v_call	clone_size	j_call	d_call	cdr3_aa	cdr3_nt
TRBV3-1/TRBV3-2	-	TRBJ1-5	-	CASRQGDQPQHF	TGTGCCAGCAGACAGGGAGACCAGCCCCAGCATTTT
TRBV28	few	TRBJ1-3	TRBD1	CASSLGQGRNTIYF	TGTGCCAGCAGTTTGGGACAGGGGAGAAACACCATATATTTT
TRBV4-3	once	TRBJ1-2	TRBD1	CASSQDLWGQATQSYGYTF	TGCGCCAGCAGCCAAGATCTGTGGGGACAGGCGACCCAAAGCTATGGCTACACCTTC
TRBV18	-	TRBJ2-7	-	CASSPLDRPSIPYEQYF	TGTGCCAGCTCACCACTAGACAGGCCCAGCATACCTTACGAGCAGTACTTC
TRBV2	-	TRBJ1-4	-	CASSDRQGTNEKLFF	TGTGCCAGCAGTGATCGGCAGGGAACTAATGAAAAACTGTTTTTT
TRBV28	once	TRBJ2-7	-	CASYGTPTGEQYF	TGTGCCAGTTACGGAACCCCCACGGGGGAGCAGTACTTC
TRBV7-2	-	TRBJ1-2	-	CASSLVDFRRGYTF	TGTGCCAGCAGCTTAGTCGACTTTAGGCGTGGCTACACCTTC
TRBV6-6	-	TRBJ1-1	-	CASTLEGGTEAFF	TGTGCCAGCACCCTGGAGGGAGGGACTGAAGCTTTCTTT
TRBV14	-	TRBJ1-6	-	CASSQYGGPYNSPLHF	TGTGCCAGCAGCCAATATGGAGGGCCCTATAATTCACCCCTCCACTTT
TRBV11-2	-	TRBJ1-1	-	CASSLVVTEAFF	TGTGCCAGCAGCTTAGTTGTGACTGAAGCTTTCTTT
TRBV6-2/TRBV6-3	-	TRBJ2-7	-	CASSYWVRDEQYF	TGTGCCAGCAGTTACTGGGTCAGGGACGAGCAGTACTTC
TRBV2	-	TRBJ1-5	-	CASRGIPFGGQPQHF	TGTGCCAGCAGGGGGATTCCGTTCGGGGGTCAGCCCCAGCATTTT
TRBV7-9	-	TRBJ1-2	-	CASSWGGSAYGYTF	TGTGCCAGCAGCTGGGGAGGATCGGCCTATGGCTACACCTTC
TRBV6-6	-	TRBJ2-7	TRBD2	CASSYSMGLAYEQYF	TGTGCCAGCAGTTACTCGATGGGACTAGCTTACGAGCAGTACTTC
TRBV11-2	-	TRBJ1-3	-	CASRRVGMNTIYF	TGTGCCAGCCGCCGAGTAGGGATGAACACCATATATTTT
TRBV30	-	TRBJ1-2	-	CAWSVLQNYGYTF	TGTGCCTGGAGTGTATTACAAAACTATGGCTACACCTTC
TRBV27	-	TRBJ1-2	TRBD1	CASSRLGQGYGYTF	TGTGCCAGCAGTCGCCTTGGACAGGGCTATGGCTACACCTTC
TRBV2	-	TRBJ2-6	-	CASSERLGVSGANVLTF	TGTGCCAGCAGTGAAAGGTTAGGGGTTTCTGGGGCCAACGTCCTGACTTTC
TRBV6-2/TRBV6-3	-	TRBJ1-2	-	CASSYSRGRTVNYGYTF	TGTGCCAGCAGTTACTCTCGAGGGCGGACAGTGAATTATGGCTACACCTTC